This TCR beta chain was captured in a study of regulatory T cells in long-lasting Graves disease. This clonotype was seen a few times. CDR3 length: 16 amino acids. J lost 7 bases, V lost 2 bases, and 9 bases had no gene match. The germline V gene encodes CDR1 MNHEY and CDR2 SMNVEV (reference sequence). Arm-PCR of CDR3 regions with iRepertoire HTBI primers generated TCR beta libraries. Using its own MiXCR run on the multiplex PCR reads, TCRdb lists one record per CDR3 protein. The table lists 540,000 or so distinct CDR3 sequences, roughly 14% of them singletons. Time point here: newly diagnosed GD, antithyroid drugs for less than 3 months. Following extraction of RNA from PBMCs, that RNA was used to make the TCR library. Enrollment of patients was through an endocrinology department in Xi'an, China. The sample was also linked to a second study, of T cells in Graves' hyperthyroidism and ophthalmopathy.

This sequence was found in a man aged 25-40 years with Graves disease. This chain links TRBV27 with TRBJ2-5; the match to TRBD2 covers 11 bases. The sample consisted of peripheral blood mononuclear cells (PBMCs), taken at new diagnosis, from a patient treated with antithyroid drugs. CDR3 in amino acids: CASSLLSGGVRGTQYF. Written as DNA, the CDR3 is TGTGCCAGCAGTTTACTTAGCGGGGGGGTCAGGGGGACCCAGTACTTC.